This TCR beta chain was observed in a study of blood T cell repertoires in COVID-19 (dated by TCRdb to about 2020). Regarding the research as a whole: Collaborator samples came from the United States, Italy and Spain and covered acute and convalescent phases of COVID-19. The material from the prospective study consisted of cDNA or gDNA derived from T cells, B-cell-depleted T cells, or PBMCs. Deeply sampled blood TCRbeta repertoires from subjects exposed to, actively infected with, or recovered from COVID-19 were included in the dataset. A freely available public database, intended as a resource for researchers studying the immune response to SARS-CoV-2, is where the repertoires were released. Samples were obtained from the ongoing ImmuneRACE study (first 160 participants) and from over 1,000 subjects provided by 6 global collaborators. Nearly every sample came with metadata listing a de-identified subject ID, COVID-19 status, age in years and sex. HLA class I and class II types, where available, came from metadata supplied by the sample provider rather than from assay-based typing. Findings and caveats that apply to the study as a whole: The amount of clinical and demographic metadata varied by source and participant and was provided uncurated.

The CDR3 goes from the cysteine to the phenylalanine over 16 residues. CDR3 DNA is the only sequence kept; it has 48 bases, read in frame from the first base. From V the trimming removes 3 bases and from J it removes 1 base, while the gene matches leave 6 bases of the junction unaccounted for. CDR1 and CDR2 are read off the germline V gene as SGHDT and YYEEEE. The immunoSEQ Assay, a bias-controlled multiplex PCR, was used to amplify TCRbeta CDR3 regions from genomic DNA. The study's processing was this. Within the assay, amplification of reference gene primers was used to estimate how many nucleated cells each sample contained. To quantify the absolute abundance of each unique TCRbeta CDR3 rearrangement, sequence reads were collapsed and filtered. Productive Simpson clonality was computed per sample as the square root of Simpson's diversity index over productive rearrangements. Held by TCRdb, this immuneACCESS table contains in-frame sequences only and omits some clones. Under half of the omission traces to an unresolved V gene where checked; the cause of the rest is unknown. That table furnishes V, J and clone size, whereas the DNA furnished D and trimming. The sample includes almost 95,000 clones, with 72% observed a single time. The top ten clones comprise around 23% of the sample.

Each collaborating institution followed its own protocols to collect whole blood in K2EDTA tubes. For TCRbeta analysis, collaborator samples were shipped as frozen whole blood, as isolated PBMCs, or as DNA extracted from either sample type. In the case of this clone: Its antigen is unknown. Within one base of it there is no much larger clone, and no base qualities were kept.

The sequencing sample was made of peripheral blood. The sequence was obtained from a woman in her fifties or sixties in a cohort sampled during active or convalescent COVID-19. This sequence uses TRBV5-6 and TRBJ2-2, and 7 junction bases match TRBD1. For the CDR3, the sequence is CASSYTGTENTGELFF. The nucleotide sequence reads TGTGCCAGCAGCTACACAGGGACAGAGAACACCGGGGAGCTGTTTTTT.